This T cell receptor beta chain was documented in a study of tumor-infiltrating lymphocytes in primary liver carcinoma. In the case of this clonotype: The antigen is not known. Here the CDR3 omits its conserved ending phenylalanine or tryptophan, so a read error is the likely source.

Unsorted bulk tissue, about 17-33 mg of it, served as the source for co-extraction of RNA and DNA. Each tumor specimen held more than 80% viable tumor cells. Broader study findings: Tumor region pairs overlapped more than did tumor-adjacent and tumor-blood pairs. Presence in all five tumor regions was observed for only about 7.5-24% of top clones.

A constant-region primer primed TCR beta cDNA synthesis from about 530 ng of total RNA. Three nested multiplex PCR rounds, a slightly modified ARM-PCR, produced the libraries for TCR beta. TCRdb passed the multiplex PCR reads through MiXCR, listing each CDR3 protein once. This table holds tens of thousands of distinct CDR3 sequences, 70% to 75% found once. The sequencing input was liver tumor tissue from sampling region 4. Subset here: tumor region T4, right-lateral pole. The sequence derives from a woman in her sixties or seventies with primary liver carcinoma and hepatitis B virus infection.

The CDR3 region is CSVTSGSIDTQYL. The CDR3 DNA sequence: TGCAGCGTTACTAGTGGTAGCATAGATACGCAGTATCTT. The V gene is TRBV29-1, the J gene TRBJ2-3; tentative D call: TRBD2 (5 bases). CDR3 length equals 13 residues. Germline V lookup: CDR1 SQVTM, CDR2 ANQGSEA.